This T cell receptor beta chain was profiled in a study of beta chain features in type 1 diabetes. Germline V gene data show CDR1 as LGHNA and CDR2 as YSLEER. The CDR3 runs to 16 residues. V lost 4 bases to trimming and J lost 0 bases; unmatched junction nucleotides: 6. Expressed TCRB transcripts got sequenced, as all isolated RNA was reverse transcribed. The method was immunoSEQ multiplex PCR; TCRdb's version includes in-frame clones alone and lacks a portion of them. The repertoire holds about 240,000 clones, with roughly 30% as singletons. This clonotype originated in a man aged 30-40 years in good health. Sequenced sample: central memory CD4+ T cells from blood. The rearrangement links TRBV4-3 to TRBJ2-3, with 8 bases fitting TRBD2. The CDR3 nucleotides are TGCGCCAGCAGCCCCCGGGGGGGCTCTAGCACAGATACGCAGTATTTT. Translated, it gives CASSPRGGSSTDTQYF.